The TCR beta chain described here comes from a study of blood T cell repertoires in COVID-19. Overall study context: From the United States, Italy and Spain came samples of acute and convalescent COVID-19. In each case, the material was cDNA or gDNA derived from T cells, B-cell-depleted T cells, or PBMCs.

Per the original methods: Counts of nucleated cells, estimated from reference gene primer amplification, were obtained. Sequencing was performed with immunoSEQ multiplex PCR; in TCRdb, only in-frame clones are kept and a portion is missing. Clone size and the V and J calls come from that table; the DNA yielded D and trimming. The table includes 200,000 to 300,000 clones, around four fifths detected once. Per the germline V gene, CDR1 is LNHDA and CDR2 is SQIVND (reference sequence). The CDR3 is 12 residues long. V lost 3 bases and J 5 bases, leaving 7 bases between the germline ends. The clonotype was recovered from a woman aged 55-70 years with active or convalescent COVID-19. The chain carries TRBV19 and TRBJ2-5; the D is unclear. Specimen: peripheral blood. CDR3 protein: CASSISQETQYF. The CDR3, as DNA: TGTGCCAGTAGTATCTCCCAGGAGACCCAGTACTTC.